The clone carrying this TCR beta chain was observed a handful of times. The data originate from a study of blood T cell repertoires in COVID-19. The wider study: Sample material is recorded as cDNA or gDNA derived from T cells, B-cell-depleted T cells, or PBMCs.

The CDR3 spans 15 residues. CDR1 is LNHDA and CDR2 is SQIVND in the germline V gene (reference sequence). The ends were cut back, 7 bases at V and 1 base at J, with 11 bases in the middle. TCRdb's copy holds only in-frame clones and misses some; the assay was immunoSEQ multiplex PCR. Of some 160,000 clones in the sample, less than 90% were seen once. V and J are TRBV19 and TRBJ1-6; TRBD1 might be the D (5 bases). This TCR derives from a woman aged 45-60 years who had recovered from COVID-19. What was sequenced was PBMCs or T cells enriched from blood (not recorded which). Here the CDR3 reads CASIRGASYNSPLHF. The CDR3 nucleotides are TGTGCCAGTATAAGGGGCGCGTCCTATAATTCACCCCTCCACTTT.